This TCR beta chain was profiled in a study of T cell clonotyping in hematopoietic cell transplantation. Points from the study as a whole: CD4 and CD8 repertoire contributions could not be separated without sorting. At the given depth, recipient repertoires were over 97% de novo clonotypes.

Some clones are missing from TCRdb's copy, which holds only in-frame ones; the method was immunoSEQ multiplex PCR. The sample contains around 15,000 clones, about 97% of which appear only once. Germline lookup yields CDR1 SEHNR and CDR2 FQNEAQ (reference sequence). The CDR3 consists of 15 residues. The V segment lost 5 bases and the J segment 0 bases; nucleotides outside the gene matches: 3. A remark on this clone: Its antigen is not identified.

This specimen consisted of peripheral blood mononuclear cells, obtained 30 days after allogeneic stem cell transplant. The receptor comes from a female patient between 50 and 60 years old who had an allogeneic stem cell transplant from an unrelated donor, so T cells may come from the graft donor. Some clones in this sample may be carry-over from other donors' samples. The rearrangement links TRBV7-9 to TRBJ2-3; 9 nucleotides match TRBD2. This CDR3 is CASSPSGISTDTQYF. CDR3 in DNA: TGTGCCAGCAGCCCTAGCGGGATAAGCACAGATACGCAGTATTTT. Full variable domain (outside the CDR3, taken from reference TRBV7-9 and TRBJ2-3): DTGVSQNPRHKITKRGQNVTFRCDPISEHNRLYWYRQTLGQGPEFLTYFQNEAQLEKSRLLSDRFSAERPKGSFSTLEIQRTEQGDSAMYLCASSPSGISTDTQYFGPGTRLTVL.